The clone carrying this T cell receptor beta chain was picked up many times. What it recognizes is unknown. The sample is drawn from a study of T-cell memory formation after mild COVID-19. One entry per CDR3 protein results from TCRdb running MiXCR on the 5' RACE reads. Of approximately 150,000 distinct CDR3 sequences listed, about 6.1% are singletons. Germline V gene lookup returns CDR1 LGHNA and CDR2 YNFKEQ. V shed 6 bases, J shed 0 bases, and the junction held 5 bases outside the gene matches. This CDR3 has 14 amino acids. Study results and limitations: Mostly located in CM and EM were contracting CD4+ clones, with contracting CD8+ clones located in EMRA.

The chain joins TRBV4-2 to TRBJ2-7; TRBD1 matches 7 bases. What was sequenced was PBMCs or a T cell subset sorted from them (not recorded which). The clonotype comes from an adult woman who had mild COVID-19 (a few samples of this study predate the infection). Cell type and time point are not known. This CDR3 is CASSNRGVSYEQYF. The CDR3 nucleotides are TGTGCCAGCAGTAACAGGGGAGTCTCCTACGAGCAGTACTTC.